One sample yielded the 22 T cell receptor beta chains listed below, sequenced in a study of cytomegalovirus exposure and HLA in healthy donors. The PCR had 60 Vbeta and 13 Jbeta primers. This table comes from immunoSEQ multiplex PCR, and its TCRdb copy is limited to in-frame clones, with some not included. The table lists over 130,000 clones, around 86% of them singletons. Sequencing used PBMCs. All receptors come from a female donor in good health and CMV-seronegative.

This clone has just one count. The chain links TRBV6-1 to TRBJ1-5; TRBD1 aligns across 9 bases. The CDR3 totals 13 residues. Per germline, CDR1 MNHNS and CDR2 SASEGT. Unmatched junction bases numbered 2, after V lost 4 bases and J lost 7 bases. The CDR3 sequence: CASSADRGQPQHF. The DNA for the CDR3 is TGTGCCAGCAGTGCGGACAGGGGCCAGCCCCAGCATTTT.

The V call is TRBV29-1, the J call TRBJ1-3; D gene unclear. Germline V gives CDR1 SQVTM, CDR2 ANQGSEA. V lost 3 bases to trimming and J lost 0 bases, with 6 bases between them. The CDR3 has 13 amino acids. The CDR3 reads CSVERGSGNTIYF. The CDR3 DNA reads TGCAGCGTTGAGCGGGGCTCTGGAAACACCATATATTTT.

This sequence joins TRBV27 and TRBJ1-1; D gene ambiguous. This CDR3 is built from 13 residues. Looked up from germline, CDR1 is MNHEY and CDR2 is SMNVEV (reference sequence). Trimming took 5 bases from V and 1 from J, leaving 8 bases between them. This chain's CDR3 is CASSLLGNTEAFF. CDR3 coding DNA: TGTGCCAGCAGTCTCCTAGGGAACACTGAAGCTTTCTTT.

The V gene is TRBV28, the J gene TRBJ2-7; D perhaps matches TRBD2 (6 bases). V was clipped by 7 bases and J by 2 bases, with 15 bases between them. The CDR3 extends over 14 amino acids. Looked up from germline, CDR1 is MDHEN and CDR2 is SYDVKM. In DNA form, the CDR3 reads TGTGCCAGCATGGGGCCTAGCGAGGCCTACGAGCAGTACTTC. Residues: CASMGPSEAYEQYF.

CDR3 bases: TGCAGCGTTCCGGGACAGGGGGGGGAAAAACTGTTTTTT. Residues: CSVPGQGGEKLFF. The rearrangement joins TRBV29-1 to TRBJ1-4, with 11 bases that match TRBD1. CDR1 is SQVTM, CDR2 ANQGSEA, per germline. V lost 5 bases and J lost 8; bases outside the gene matches: 4. The CDR3 extends over 13 amino acids.

This sequence joins TRBV27 and TRBJ1-2; a weak D match, TRBD1 (5 bases). Germline loops: CDR1 MNHEY, CDR2 SMNVEV (reference sequence). V was trimmed by 6 bases and J by 0 bases, leaving 8 bases between them. The CDR3 spans 13 residues. The CDR3 DNA reads as TGTGCCAGCAGGCGACAGACTAACTATGGCTACACCTTC. It yields the protein CASRRQTNYGYTF.

This chain uses TRBV18 with TRBJ1-3; D not certain. Germline CDR1 is KGHSH and CDR2 is LQKENI. Trimming removed 4 bases from V and 0 bases from J, with 10 bases in between. The CDR3 extends over 15 amino acids. CDR3 sequence reads: CASSRPGSSGNTIYF. CDR3 nucleotide sequence: TGTGCCAGCTCACGCCCGGGGAGCTCTGGAAACACCATATATTTT.

The chain carries TRBV28 and TRBJ1-2; 10 bases align to TRBD1. The CDR3 is 14 residues long. Germline CDR1 MDHEN, CDR2 SYDVKM. With 8 bases clipped from V and 6 bases from J, the junction kept 9 bases outside the gene matches. CDR3 nucleotides: TGTGCCAGCTTATTGCCGGGACAGGGGAATGGCTACACCTTC. Translating it yields CASLLPGQGNGYTF.

This chain links TRBV9 with TRBJ2-1; a possible D gene is TRBD2 (5 bases). This CDR3 has 14 amino acids. Trimming left V 4 bases short and J 5 bases short, with 13 bases between. Germline V gives CDR1 SGDLS, CDR2 YYNGEE. CDR3 sequence reads: CASSPLASNNEQFF. The CDR3 nucleotides read TGTGCCAGCAGCCCCTTAGCGTCTAACAATGAGCAGTTCTTC.

The J gene is TRBJ1-3, the V gene TRBV18, with 8 bases aligning to TRBD1. V lost 4 bases to trimming and J lost 0 bases; unmatched junction nucleotides: 14. The V gene's germline CDR1 is KGHSH and CDR2 LQKENI. The CDR3 covers 19 residues. CDR3 amino acids: CASSLLGDRPMSSGNTIYF. The CDR3 nucleotides are TGTGCCAGCTCACTCCTCGGGGACAGGCCGATGTCCTCTGGAAACACCATATATTTT. The variable domain in full, completed from reference TRBV18 and TRBJ1-3, reads NAGVMQNPRHLVRRRGQEARLRCSPMKGHSHVYWYRQLPEEGLKFMVYLQKENIIDESGMPKERFSAEFPKEGPSILRIQQVVRGDSAAYFCASSLLGDRPMSSGNTIYFGEGSWLTVV.

The genes are TRBV6-5 and TRBJ1-5; D may be TRBD1 (6 bases). Trimming pared 0 bases from V and 3 bases from J, leaving 9 bases between. The CDR3 totals 15 residues. Germline assignment: CDR1 MNHEY and CDR2 SVGAGI. CDR3 sequence: CASSYSGGANQPQHF. The CDR3 bases are TGTGCCAGCAGTTACTCTGGGGGGGCCAATCAGCCCCAGCATTTT.

This chain uses TRBV29-1 with TRBJ1-1; D might be TRBD1 (5 bases). Trimming took off 4 bases at V and 7 bases at J, with 28 bases between the two ends. The CDR3 runs 17 residues. The V gene's germline CDR1 is SQVTM and CDR2 ANQGSEA. Written as DNA, the CDR3 is TGCAGCGTTGTTTCCCGTTATTTTCGTCGGACAACCGTTGAAGCTTTCTTT. Its translation: CSVVSRYFRRTTVEAFF.

This clone was seen more than once but under ten times. The chain links TRBV28 to TRBJ2-4, with 12 bases matching TRBD1. The V gene end was trimmed by 5 bases and the J gene end by 2 bases; junction bases not matched to a gene: 7. CDR3 length: 17 amino acids. The germline V gene has CDR1 MDHEN and CDR2 SYDVKM. CDR3 protein: CASSLVGTGGSKNIQYF. The DNA for the CDR3 is TGTGCCAGCAGTCTAGTGGGGACAGGGGGCTCCAAAAACATTCAGTACTTC.

The chain carries TRBV7-9 and TRBJ2-3; 7 nucleotides align to TRBD2. J was trimmed by 3 bases and V by 6 bases; bases with no gene match: 12. The V gene's germline CDR1 is SEHNR and CDR2 FQNEAQ (reference sequence). The CDR3 extends over 16 amino acids. The CDR3 region has the DNA TGTGCCAGCAGTACTATGGCTAGCGGCCTTACAGATACGCAGTATTTT. Translation gives CASSTMASGLTDTQYF.

The chain joins TRBV27 to TRBJ1-5; weak D call: TRBD1 (6 bases). The CDR3 is made up of 15 amino acids. From germline, CDR1 is MNHEY and CDR2 SMNVEV (reference sequence). Between the trimmed V and J ends, which lost 5 bases and 3 bases, there was a span of 14 bases. Here the CDR3 reads CASSNHRDLNQPQHF. DNA of the CDR3: TGTGCCAGCAGTAACCACAGGGACCTCAATCAGCCCCAGCATTTT.

The chain joins TRBV6-5 to TRBJ2-7; 9 bases fit TRBD2. The CDR3 length is 15 residues. CDR1 and CDR2 from the germline V gene are MNHEY and SVGAGI. V was clipped by 6 bases and J by 4 bases; unmatched bases: 10. The chain's CDR3 is CASSPRGGGTYEQYF. The DNA of the CDR3 is TGTGCCAGCAGCCCCCGCGGGGGGGGGACTTACGAGCAGTACTTC.

The chain is built from TRBV10-1 and TRBJ2-7, with 8 bases matching TRBD1. Germline V gene data show CDR1 as WNHNN and CDR2 as SYGVQD (reference sequence). CDR3 length equals 12 residues. V shed 6 bases, J shed 6 bases, and the junction held 4 bases outside the gene matches. This CDR3 is CASSVDRGEQYF. The CDR3 DNA sequence: TGCGCCAGCAGCGTCGACAGGGGCGAGCAGTACTTC.

This sequence joins TRBV27 and TRBJ1-2, with D perhaps TRBD1 (5 bases). The CDR3 loop spans 15 amino acids. In germline, CDR1 is MNHEY, CDR2 SMNVEV (reference sequence). The germline V and J ends were trimmed by 10 bases and 4 bases, with 22 bases remaining between them. The CDR3 loop reads CATLEAQGEGYGYTF. The CDR3 bases are TGTGCCACCCTAGAGGCGCAGGGCGAAGGCTATGGCTACACCTTC.

V usage is TRBV5-1 and J usage is TRBJ2-2; TRBD2 agrees at 13 bases. Germline lookup yields CDR1 SGHRS and CDR2 YFSETQ. Losses at the gene ends were 0 bases for V and 7 bases for J; bases not matched to a gene: 6. This CDR3 comprises 17 residues. The CDR3 nucleotides read TGCGCCAGCAGCTTGGGACTAGCGGGAGGCCCGGACGGGGAGCTGTTTTTT. Its translation: CASSLGLAGGPDGELFF.

This sequence joins TRBV5-4 and TRBJ1-2; 8 bases are a match to TRBD1. With V trimmed by 3 bases and J by 7 bases, 8 bases remained unmatched. The CDR3 has 14 residues. Germline lookup yields CDR1 SGHNT and CDR2 YYREEE (reference sequence). The CDR3 sequence is CASSSGQGTAGYTF. In DNA form, the CDR3 reads TGTGCCAGCAGCTCCGGACAGGGTACTGCTGGCTACACCTTC.

The chain couples TRBV2 to TRBJ2-7; 9 nucleotides align to TRBD2. Germline CDR1 is SNHLY and CDR2 is FYNNEI. The CDR3 spans 13 residues. Unmatched junction bases numbered 1, after V lost 7 bases and J lost 0 bases. The CDR3 loop is CASTSGTSYEQYF. The CDR3 coding sequence is TGTGCCAGCACTAGCGGGACCTCCTACGAGCAGTACTTC.

The chain uses TRBV27 and TRBJ2-7; the D gene is possibly TRBD1 (6 bases). V was trimmed by 5 bases and J by 1 base, leaving 9 bases between them. Germline lookup yields CDR1 MNHEY and CDR2 SMNVEV (reference sequence). The CDR3 consists of 13 residues. The CDR3 region has the DNA TGTGCCAGCAGTCTCGGACAGTCCTACGAGCAGTACTTC. Amino acid sequence: CASSLGQSYEQYF.